This T cell receptor (beta chain) appears in the sequencing data of a study of control samples from healthy donors and cancer patients. From germline, CDR1 is SEHNR and CDR2 FQNEAQ (reference sequence). V lost 2 bases, J lost 4 bases, and 20 bases lay in between. This CDR3 has 17 residues. Method: immunoSEQ multiplex PCR; TCRdb's copy keeps in-frame clones and lacks some. The repertoire holds some 130,000 clones, with approximately 92% as singletons. Sequences were obtained from blood. This clonotype was obtained from a middle-aged man in good health. This chain joins TRBV7-9 and TRBJ1-1; D is unresolved. The CDR3 DNA follows: TGTGCCAGCAGCTTAACCCCCGTTGGTTTTAAGGGCACTGAAGCTTTCTTT. It encodes CASSLTPVGFKGTEAFF.